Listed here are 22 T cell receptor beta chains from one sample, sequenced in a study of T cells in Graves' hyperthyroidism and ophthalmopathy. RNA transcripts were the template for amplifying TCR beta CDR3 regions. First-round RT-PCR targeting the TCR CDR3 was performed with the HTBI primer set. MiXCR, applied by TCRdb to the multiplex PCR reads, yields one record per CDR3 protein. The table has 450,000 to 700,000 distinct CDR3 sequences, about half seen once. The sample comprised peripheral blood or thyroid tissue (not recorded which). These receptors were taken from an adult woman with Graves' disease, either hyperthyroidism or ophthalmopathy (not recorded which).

This CDR3 is CASSRGASGINEQFF. The DNA of the CDR3 is TGTGCCAGCAGCCGCGGAGCTAGCGGGATAAATGAGCAGTTCTTC. J is TRBJ2-1 and V is TRBV9; 9 nucleotides agree with TRBD2. V dropped 4 bases and J dropped 7; count of bases not matched to a gene: 9. CDR1 and CDR2 (germline): SGDLS, YYNGEE. The CDR3 has 15 amino acids.

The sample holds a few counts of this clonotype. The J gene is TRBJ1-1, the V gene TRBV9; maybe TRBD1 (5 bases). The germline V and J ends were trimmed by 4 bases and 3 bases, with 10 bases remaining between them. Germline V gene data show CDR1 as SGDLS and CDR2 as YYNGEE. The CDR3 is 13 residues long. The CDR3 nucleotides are TGTGCCAGCAGCTCTCGACAGTACACTGAAGCTTTCTTT. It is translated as CASSSRQYTEAFF.

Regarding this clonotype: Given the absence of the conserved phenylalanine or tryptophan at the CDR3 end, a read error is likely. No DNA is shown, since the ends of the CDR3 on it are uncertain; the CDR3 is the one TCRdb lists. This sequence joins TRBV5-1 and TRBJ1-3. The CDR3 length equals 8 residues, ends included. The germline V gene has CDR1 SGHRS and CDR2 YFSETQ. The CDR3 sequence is CASSAAGR.

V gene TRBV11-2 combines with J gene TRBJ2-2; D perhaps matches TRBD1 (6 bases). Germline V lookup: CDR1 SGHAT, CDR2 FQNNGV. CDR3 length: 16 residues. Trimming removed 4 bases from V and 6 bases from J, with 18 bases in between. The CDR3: CASSSLRGLSAGELFF. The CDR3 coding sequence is TGTGCCAGCAGCTCGCTGAGGGGGTTATCGGCCGGGGAGCTGTTTTTT.

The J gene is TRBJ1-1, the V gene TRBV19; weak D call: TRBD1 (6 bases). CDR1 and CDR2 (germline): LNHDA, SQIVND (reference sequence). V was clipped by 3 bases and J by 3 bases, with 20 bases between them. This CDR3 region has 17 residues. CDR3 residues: CASSMGGGGFLDTEAFF. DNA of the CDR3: TGTGCCAGTAGTATGGGGGGGGGCGGCTTTTTGGACACTGAAGCTTTCTTT. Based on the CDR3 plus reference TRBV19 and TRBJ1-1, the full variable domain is DGGITQSPKYLFRKEGQNVTLSCEQNLNHDAMYWYRQDPGQGLRLIYYSQIVNDFQKGDIAEGYSVSREKKESFPLTVTSAQKNPTAFYLCASSMGGGGFLDTEAFFGQGTRLTVV.

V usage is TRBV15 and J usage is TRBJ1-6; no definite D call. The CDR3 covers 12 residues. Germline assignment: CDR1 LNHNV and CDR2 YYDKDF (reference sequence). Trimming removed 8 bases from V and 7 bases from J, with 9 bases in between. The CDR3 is CATAALNSPLHF. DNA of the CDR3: TGTGCCACCGCGGCGCTCAATTCACCCCTCCACTTT.

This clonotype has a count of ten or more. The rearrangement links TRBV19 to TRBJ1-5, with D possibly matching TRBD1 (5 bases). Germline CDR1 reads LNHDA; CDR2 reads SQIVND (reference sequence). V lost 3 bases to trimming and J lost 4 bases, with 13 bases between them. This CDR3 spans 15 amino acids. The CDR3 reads CASSMRGMGNQPQHF. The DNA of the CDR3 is TGTGCCAGTAGTATGCGGGGGATGGGGAATCAGCCCCAGCATTTT.

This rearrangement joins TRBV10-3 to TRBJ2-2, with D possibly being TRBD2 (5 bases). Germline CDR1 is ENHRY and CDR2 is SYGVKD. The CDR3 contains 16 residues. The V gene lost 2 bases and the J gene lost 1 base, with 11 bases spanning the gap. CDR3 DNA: TGTGCCATCAGTGAGATAGCGCCAGAGAACACCGGGGAGCTGTTTTTT. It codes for CAISEIAPENTGELFF.

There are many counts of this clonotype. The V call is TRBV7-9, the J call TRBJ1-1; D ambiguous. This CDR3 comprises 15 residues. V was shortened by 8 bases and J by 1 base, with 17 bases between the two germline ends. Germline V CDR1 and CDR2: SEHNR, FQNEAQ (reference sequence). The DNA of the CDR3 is TGTGCCAGCCTCGAGAGGAGCTCGGGGAACACTGAAGCTTTCTTT. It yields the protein CASLERSSGNTEAFF.

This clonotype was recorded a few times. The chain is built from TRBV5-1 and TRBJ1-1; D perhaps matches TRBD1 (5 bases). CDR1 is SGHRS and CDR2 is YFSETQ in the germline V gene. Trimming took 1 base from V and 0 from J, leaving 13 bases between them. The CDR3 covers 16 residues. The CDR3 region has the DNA TGCGCCAGCAGCTTGTTCGGGAGACAGATGAACACTGAAGCTTTCTTT. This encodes CASSLFGRQMNTEAFF.

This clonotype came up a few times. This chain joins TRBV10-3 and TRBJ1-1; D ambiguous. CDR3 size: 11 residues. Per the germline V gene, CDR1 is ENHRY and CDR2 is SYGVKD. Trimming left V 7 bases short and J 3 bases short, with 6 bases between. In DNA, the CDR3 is TGTGCCATCAAGGAGGACACTGAAGCTTTCTTT. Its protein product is CAIKEDTEAFF.

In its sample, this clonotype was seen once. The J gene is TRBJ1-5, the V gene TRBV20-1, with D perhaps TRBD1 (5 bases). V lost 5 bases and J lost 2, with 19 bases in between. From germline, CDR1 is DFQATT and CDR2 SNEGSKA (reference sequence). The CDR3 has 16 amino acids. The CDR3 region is CSAAGGSQGRNQPQHF. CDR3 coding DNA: TGCAGTGCTGCTGGGGGGTCCCAAGGACGCAATCAGCCCCAGCATTTT.

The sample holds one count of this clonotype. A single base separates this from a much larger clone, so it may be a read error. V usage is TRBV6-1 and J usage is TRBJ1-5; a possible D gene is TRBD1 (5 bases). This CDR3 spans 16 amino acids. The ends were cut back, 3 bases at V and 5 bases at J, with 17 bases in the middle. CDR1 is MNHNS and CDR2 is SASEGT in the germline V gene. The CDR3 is CASSDAFARVDQPQHF. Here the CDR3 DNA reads TGTGCCAGCAGTGATGCATTCGCCAGGGTCGATCAGCCCCAGCATTTT.

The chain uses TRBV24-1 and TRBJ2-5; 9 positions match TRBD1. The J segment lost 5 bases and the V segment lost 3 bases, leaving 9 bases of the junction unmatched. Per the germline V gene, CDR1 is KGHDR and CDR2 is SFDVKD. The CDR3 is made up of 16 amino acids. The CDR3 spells CATSDATGGFGETQYF. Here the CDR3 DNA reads TGTGCCACCAGTGATGCAACAGGGGGCTTTGGCGAGACCCAGTACTTC.

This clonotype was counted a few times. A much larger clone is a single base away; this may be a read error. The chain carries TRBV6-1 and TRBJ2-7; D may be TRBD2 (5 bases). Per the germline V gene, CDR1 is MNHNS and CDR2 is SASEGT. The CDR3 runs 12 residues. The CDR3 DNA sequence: TGTTCCAGCAGTGACTACGGGTACGAGCAGTACTTC. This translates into CSSSDYGYEQYF.

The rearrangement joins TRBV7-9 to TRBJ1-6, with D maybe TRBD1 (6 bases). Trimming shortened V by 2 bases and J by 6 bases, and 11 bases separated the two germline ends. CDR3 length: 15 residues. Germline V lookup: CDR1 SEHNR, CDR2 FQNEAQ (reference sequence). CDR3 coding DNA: TGTGCCAGCAGCTTACCAACAGGGCTTAATTCACCCCTCCACTTT. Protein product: CASSLPTGLNSPLHF.

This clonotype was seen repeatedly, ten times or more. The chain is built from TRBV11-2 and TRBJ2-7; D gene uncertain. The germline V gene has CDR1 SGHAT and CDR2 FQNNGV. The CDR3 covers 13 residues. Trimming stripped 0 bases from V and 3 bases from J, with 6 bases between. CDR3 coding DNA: TGTGCCAGCAGCTTAGATTCGGACTACGAGCAGTACTTC. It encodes CASSLDSDYEQYF.

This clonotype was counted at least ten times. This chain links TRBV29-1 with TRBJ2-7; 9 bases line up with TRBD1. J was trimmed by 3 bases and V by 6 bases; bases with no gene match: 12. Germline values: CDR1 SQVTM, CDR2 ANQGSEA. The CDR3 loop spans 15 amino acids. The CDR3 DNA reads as TGCAGCGTACACAGCGGGACAGGGTTGGGCTACGAGCAGTACTTC. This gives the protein CSVHSGTGLGYEQYF.

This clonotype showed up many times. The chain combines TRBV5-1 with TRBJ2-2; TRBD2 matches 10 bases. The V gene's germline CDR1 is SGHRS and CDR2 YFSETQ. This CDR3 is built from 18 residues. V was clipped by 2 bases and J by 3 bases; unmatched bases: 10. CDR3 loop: CASSFRSSGRGYTGELFF. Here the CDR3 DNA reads TGCGCCAGCAGCTTTAGGTCTAGCGGGAGAGGTTACACCGGGGAGCTGTTTTTT.

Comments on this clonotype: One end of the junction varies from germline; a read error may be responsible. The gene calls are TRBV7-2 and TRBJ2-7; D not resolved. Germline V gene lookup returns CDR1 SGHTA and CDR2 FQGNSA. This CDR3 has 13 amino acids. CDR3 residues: CASSLVSSHEQYF. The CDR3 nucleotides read TGTGCCAGCAGCTTAGTATCCTCCCACGAGCAGTACTTC.

CDR3 residues: CASSIGQVGEKLFF. CDR3 DNA sequence: TGCGCCAGCTCCATCGGACAGGTGGGGGAAAAACTGTTTTTT. The chain links TRBV5-1 to TRBJ1-4, with TRBD1 matching 7 bases. CDR1 and CDR2 from the germline V gene are SGHRS and YFSETQ. Losses at the gene ends were 7 bases for V and 8 bases for J; bases not matched to a gene: 11. The CDR3 extends over 14 amino acids.

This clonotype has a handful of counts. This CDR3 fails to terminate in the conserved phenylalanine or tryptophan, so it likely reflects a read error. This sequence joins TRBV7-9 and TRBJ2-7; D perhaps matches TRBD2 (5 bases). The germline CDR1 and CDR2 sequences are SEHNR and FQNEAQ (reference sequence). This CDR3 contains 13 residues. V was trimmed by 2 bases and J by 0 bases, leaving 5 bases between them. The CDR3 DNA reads TGTGCCAGCAGCTTACGGGACTCCTACGAGCAGTACCTC. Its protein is CASSLRDSYEQYL.